This entry lists 10 T cell receptor beta chains sequenced from one sample in a study of graft-versus-host responses after intestinal transplantation. TCRdb's table, derived via immunoSEQ multiplex PCR, lists solely in-frame clones and lacks some. The sample shows some 66,000 clones, about nine tenths of them seen only once. Intraepithelial and lamina propria lymphocytes were freed from processed graft tissue. The sample consisted of ileum tissue, taken more than 350 days after transplant. These receptors were taken from a human patient who received an intestinal transplant, so some T cells may come from the graft donor.

The CDR3 protein is CASSGLNTEAFF. The DNA of the CDR3 is TGTGCCAGCTCTGGGCTGAACACTGAAGCTTTCTTT. The chain recombines TRBV11-2 with TRBJ1-1; D unresolved. This CDR3 has 12 residues. CDR1 is SGHAT, CDR2 FQNNGV, per germline. V lost 8 bases, J lost 0 bases, and 7 bases lay in between. The full variable domain, its missing parts supplied by reference TRBV11-2 and TRBJ1-1, is EAGVAQSPRYKIIEKRQSVAFWCNPISGHATLYWYQQILGQGPKLLIQFQNNGVVDDSQLPKDRFSAERLKGVDSTLKIQPAKLEDSAVYLCASSGLNTEAFFGQGTRLTVV.

The CDR3 DNA is TGTGCCAGCTCACCGACAGGGCCCGGGGAGACCCAGTACTTC. It codes for CASSPTGPGETQYF. The chain carries TRBV18 and TRBJ2-5; TRBD1 matches 7 bases. The CDR3 totals 14 residues. The germline V gene encodes CDR1 KGHSH and CDR2 LQKENI. With 3 bases clipped from V and 5 bases from J, the junction kept 6 bases outside the gene matches.

The V call is TRBV2, the J call TRBJ2-3, with 9 bases fitting TRBD1. The germline V gene encodes CDR1 SNHLY and CDR2 FYNNEI. This CDR3 is built from 15 residues. V was clipped by 5 bases and J by 2 bases; unmatched bases: 5. In DNA, the CDR3 is TGTGCCAGCAGTTTCGACAGGGGGTTCACAGATACGCAGTATTTT. It yields the protein CASSFDRGFTDTQYF.

V is TRBV29-1 and J is TRBJ1-1; tentatively, D is TRBD1 (5 bases). Trimming took off 5 bases at V and 1 base at J, with 11 bases between the two ends. This CDR3 is 13 amino acids long. Germline CDR1 reads SQVTM; CDR2 reads ANQGSEA. CDR3 sequence (DNA): TGCAGCGTTTTTCGGGGGGAGAACACTGAAGCTTTCTTT. Amino acid sequence: CSVFRGENTEAFF.

J is TRBJ2-7 and V is TRBV7-9; 9 bases are a match to TRBD2. With V trimmed by 3 bases and J by 2 bases, 8 bases remained unmatched. Looked up from germline, CDR1 is SEHNR and CDR2 is FQNEAQ (reference sequence). This CDR3 is built from 16 residues. Written as DNA, the CDR3 is TGTGCCAGCAGCTTCTCAGGACTAGCGACTCCCTACGAGCAGTACTTC. It encodes CASSFSGLATPYEQYF.

The chain combines TRBV7-2 with TRBJ2-7; 8 bases map to TRBD1. The CDR3 contains 14 residues. Trimming took 4 bases from V and 3 from J; bases not matched to a gene: 5. Germline V CDR1 and CDR2: SGHTA, FQGNSA. CDR3 region: CASSSRTGNYEQYF. The CDR3 DNA sequence: TGTGCCAGCAGCTCACGGACAGGGAACTACGAGCAGTACTTC.

The chain recombines TRBV4-2 with TRBJ1-6, with D maybe TRBD1 (5 bases). Trimming removed 2 bases from V and 13 bases from J, with 21 bases in between. The germline gives CDR1 LGHNA, CDR2 YNFKEQ. This CDR3 is 16 amino acids long. CDR3 sequence (DNA): TGTGCCAGCAGCCAAAAGCCCGACAGTGCCCTCGGGCCCCTCCACTTT. Translated: CASSQKPDSALGPLHF.

V gene TRBV5-1 combines with J gene TRBJ2-3, with 12 bases identical to TRBD2. Germline values: CDR1 SGHRS, CDR2 YFSETQ. The length of the CDR3 is 17 residues. Trimming removed 3 bases from V and 3 bases from J; junction bases left unmatched: 8. CDR3 DNA sequence: TGCGCCAGCAGCTCACTAGCGGGGGGACGAGAAACAGATACGCAGTATTTT. Translation gives CASSSLAGGRETDTQYF.

The chain carries TRBV6-1 and TRBJ2-7; D gene unclear. CDR3 length: 13 residues. V lost 6 bases, J lost 0 bases, and 9 bases lay in between. CDR1 is MNHNS and CDR2 is SASEGT in the germline V gene. CDR3 nucleotide sequence: TGTGCCAGCAGCCAACAAAGCTCCTACGAGCAGTACTTC. Its translation is CASSQQSSYEQYF.

The rearrangement links TRBV6-5 to TRBJ1-5; D gene ambiguous. Germline V CDR1 and CDR2: MNHEY, SVGAGI. Trimming stripped 4 bases from V and 7 bases from J, with 11 bases between. The CDR3 sequence is 13 residues long. The CDR3 sequence is CASSLGVTQPQHF. CDR3 DNA sequence: TGTGCCAGCAGTTTGGGTGTCACGCAGCCCCAGCATTTT.